Described below is a single T cell receptor beta chain sequence and its context. Its antigen is not identified. The protocol was immunoSEQ multiplex PCR, while the TCRdb copy is restricted to in-frame clones and leaves out a portion. Of around 350,000 clones in the sample, roughly nine tenths were seen once. The data were obtained in a study of Ad26.COV2.S vaccination and SARS-CoV-2 variants. General study results and limits: Recipients of vaccine and of placebo showed similar breadth of their non-spike TCR repertoires.

The source of this sequence is a human donor who had recovered from COVID-19. The material was peripheral blood, obtained after recovery from COVID-19.

CDR3 sequence: CASSSGTGILRETQYF. In DNA, the CDR3 is TGTGCCAGCAGCTCCGGGACAGGGATTCTCAGAGAGACCCAGTACTTC. The chain joins TRBV27 to TRBJ2-5, with 9 bases identical to TRBD1. Unmatched junction bases numbered 12, after V lost 6 bases and J lost 4 bases. This CDR3 comprises 16 residues. Germline CDR1 and CDR2: MNHEY and SMNVEV (reference sequence).